The text below deals with one T cell receptor (beta chain). Its antigen target is currently unknown. The input lacks base qualities; no much larger clone sits a single base away. The library was produced with the immunoSEQ multiplex PCR assay. Entries here come from immuneACCESS through TCRdb and include only in-frame sequences with V and J called. Some clones fail to appear in such tables; in the studies checked, an unresolved V gene covers under half of the shortfall, and the cause of the remainder is unknown. For this sample the table gives about 55,000 clones, of which roughly 87% were detected only once. Together, the top ten hold 3.5% to 4% of the sample. Relative to germline, V is 1 base shorter and J is 13 bases shorter, with 10 bases between their ends. CDR1 and CDR2 are drawn from the germline V gene: SGHTA, FQGNSA. Measured from the cysteine to the phenylalanine, the CDR3 is 11 residues long. Only CDR3 DNA remains: 33 bases, in frame from the first base.

These data come from a study of control samples from healthy donors and cancer patients (dated by TCRdb to the early 2020s). The chain couples TRBV7-2 to TRBJ2-5; there is no confident call for the D gene. The specimen was blood. The source is a man aged 50 to 60 in good health. The DNA sequence is TGTGCCAGCAGCTTAGGGGATGCTGGGTACTTC. Its protein reads: CASSLGDAGYF.